A selection of T cell receptor beta chains follows, all from one sample in a study of PD-L1 blockade in urothelial cancer. TCRdb keeps only in-frame clones here, not all; method: immunoSEQ multiplex PCR. The sample consists of 80,000 to 100,000 clones, about four fifths of them appearing once. The starting material was PBMCs, obtained around atezolizumab (anti-PD-L1) treatment. These receptor sequences come from a man in his 70s with urothelial cancer. Each CDR3 is given with its conserved first and last residue. A D gene is named only where the DNA matches it firmly. Clone size is given for some rows only: seen once, a few or many times, or a class if the clone is expanded.

clone size	V gene	D gene	CDR3 length	J gene	CDR3 protein	CDR3 DNA
-	TRBV5-1	TRBD2	14	TRBJ2-2	CASSMSGTTGELFF	TGCGCCAGCAGCATGAGCGGGACCACCGGGGAGCTGTTTTTT
-	TRBV5-1	-	15	TRBJ2-2	CASNLPGGNTGELFF	TGCGCCAGCAACCTGCCAGGAGGGAACACCGGGGAGCTGTTTTTT
once	TRBV5-4	-	18	TRBJ1-1	CASSLGDILRRSNTEAFF	TGTGCCAGCAGCTTGGGGGACATACTAAGAAGGTCGAACACTGAAGCTTTCTTT
-	TRBV30	-	14	TRBJ1-2	CAWSARGGSYGYTF	TGTGCCTGGAGTGCCCGGGGGGGCAGCTATGGCTACACCTTC
-	TRBV23-1	TRBD1	19	TRBJ1-1	CASSQSRKGAGVRNTEAFF	TGCGCCAGCAGTCAATCTAGAAAGGGGGCAGGGGTTCGGAACACTGAAGCTTTCTTT
-	TRBV6-4	TRBD2	16	TRBJ2-1	CASSVRAGASYNEQFF	TGTGCCAGCAGTGTAAGAGCGGGAGCTTCCTACAATGAGCAGTTCTTC
once	TRBV4-2	TRBD1	17	TRBJ1-3	CASSQDWTGNSGNTIYF	TGTGCCAGCAGCCAAGATTGGACAGGGAACTCTGGAAACACCATATATTTT
-	TRBV6-5	TRBD1	15	TRBJ2-1	CASSSGQGGGNEQFF	TGTGCCAGCAGTTCAGGACAGGGGGGTGGGAATGAGCAGTTCTTC
-	TRBV7-9	-	12	TRBJ1-2	CASSKEAHGYTF	TGTGCCAGCAGCAAAGAGGCCCATGGCTACACCTTC
-	TRBV19	-	14	TRBJ1-2	CASSIGGRGDGYTF	TGTGCCAGTAGTATCGGGGGGCGCGGGGATGGCTACACCTTC
-	TRBV7-7	TRBD2	17	TRBJ2-3	CASSPSSGGGVTDTQYF	TGTGCTAGCAGCCCATCCTCCGGGGGGGGAGTTACAGATACGCAGTATTTT
once	TRBV27	-	16	TRBJ2-3	CASSLSVATSTDTQYF	TGTGCCAGCAGTTTATCGGTAGCGACTAGCACAGATACGCAGTATTTT
once	TRBV4-1	TRBD2	16	TRBJ2-7	CASSQATSASSYEQYF	TGCGCCAGCAGCCAGGCAACTAGCGCTAGCTCCTACGAGCAGTACTTC
-	TRBV9	TRBD1	15	TRBJ2-3	CASTRGDRVADTQYF	TGTGCCAGCACCAGGGGGGACAGGGTAGCAGATACGCAGTATTTT
-	TRBV7-6	TRBD1	16	TRBJ1-3	CASSLWDRGSGNTIYF	TGTGCCAGCAGCTTATGGGACAGGGGCTCTGGAAACACCATATATTTT
many	TRBV11-2	-	13	TRBJ2-5	CASSLDLRGTQYF	TGTGCCAGCAGCTTAGATCTGCGAGGGACCCAGTACTTC